Following are 7 T cell receptor beta chains from one sample sequenced in a study of identical twins. A single record per CDR3 protein comes from TCRdb applying MiXCR to the 5' RACE reads. The sample carries some 630,000 distinct CDR3 sequences, 7.1% recorded once. A further study also used this sample, focusing on yellow fever vaccine responses in identical twins.

Material for sequencing was PBMCs. All receptors come from a woman between 18 and 29 years old in good health.

The chain is built from TRBV20-1 and TRBJ2-1, with a possible D match to TRBD1 (6 bases). CDR1 and CDR2 from the germline V gene are DFQATT and SNEGSKA (reference sequence). V gave up 0 bases and J gave up 10 bases, with 10 bases separating them. The CDR3 totals 12 residues. CDR3 nucleotides: TGCAGTGCTAGAGAGAGGGGGAACGAGCAGTTCTTC. Translated, it gives CSARERGNEQFF.

This clonotype was counted ten times or more. V is TRBV12-3 or TRBV12-4 and J is TRBJ1-1; D unresolved. V was cut by 8 bases and J by 0 bases, with 10 bases left in between. The CDR3 runs to 13 residues. CDR3 coding DNA: TGTGCCAGCGGGTTGTTGATGAACACTGAAGCTTTCTTT. This translates into CASGLLMNTEAFF.

This clonotype has at least ten counts. The chain recombines TRBV10-3 with TRBJ2-1; D is unresolved. V dropped 2 bases and J dropped 2 bases, with 10 bases sitting between them. CDR3 size: 15 residues. Germline loops: CDR1 ENHRY, CDR2 SYGVKD. CDR3 sequence reads: CAISEGVGPYNEQFF. CDR3 DNA: TGTGCCATCAGTGAGGGGGTTGGCCCCTACAATGAGCAGTTCTTC.

This clonotype was detected ten times or more. V usage is TRBV3-1 and J usage is TRBJ1-5; 7 bases are shared with TRBD1. This CDR3 comprises 15 residues. Germline V gene data show CDR1 as LGHDT and CDR2 as YNNKEL (reference sequence). V dropped 1 base and J dropped 1; count of bases not matched to a gene: 1. CDR3: CASSQGTGSNQPQHF. In nucleotides, the CDR3 is TGTGCCAGCAGCCAAGGGACAGGAAGCAATCAGCCCCAGCATTTT. The full variable domain, its missing parts supplied by reference TRBV3-1 and TRBJ1-5, is DTAVSQTPKYLVTQMGNDKSIKCEQNLGHDTMYWYKQDSKKFLKIMFSYNNKELIINETVPNRFSPKSPDKAHLNLHINSLELGDSAVYFCASSQGTGSNQPQHFGDGTRLSIL.

This clonotype was seen many times. This chain joins TRBV6-5 and TRBJ2-2, with 8 bases lining up with TRBD2. Germline V gene data show CDR1 as MNHEY and CDR2 as SVGAGI. The CDR3 spans 16 residues. V gave up 0 bases and J gave up 12 bases; unmatched junction bases: 12. CDR3 DNA: TGTGCCAGCAGTTACTCTATCGGGCGGGAGGTGAAGCAGCTGTTTTTT. Protein: CASSYSIGREVKQLFF.

The rearrangement links TRBV6-5 to TRBJ2-7; 10 bases are shared with TRBD1. There are 15 residues in the CDR3. The V gene's germline CDR1 is MNHEY and CDR2 SVGAGI. The trim removed 4 bases at V and 5 bases at J, leaving 8 bases unmatched. In nucleotides, the CDR3 is TGTGCCAGCAGTTCCGCCGGGACAGGGGACCACGAGCAGTACTTC. It encodes CASSSAGTGDHEQYF.

In this sample, this clonotype turned up many times. This chain uses TRBV29-1 with TRBJ2-7; D is perhaps TRBD1 (6 bases). Trimming took off 7 bases at V and 1 base at J, with 17 bases between the two ends. The germline gives CDR1 SQVTM, CDR2 ANQGSEA. The CDR3 totals 14 residues. Here the CDR3 reads CSAGETGFSYEQYF. CDR3 sequence (DNA): TGCAGCGCCGGAGAGACAGGTTTTTCCTACGAGCAGTACTTC.